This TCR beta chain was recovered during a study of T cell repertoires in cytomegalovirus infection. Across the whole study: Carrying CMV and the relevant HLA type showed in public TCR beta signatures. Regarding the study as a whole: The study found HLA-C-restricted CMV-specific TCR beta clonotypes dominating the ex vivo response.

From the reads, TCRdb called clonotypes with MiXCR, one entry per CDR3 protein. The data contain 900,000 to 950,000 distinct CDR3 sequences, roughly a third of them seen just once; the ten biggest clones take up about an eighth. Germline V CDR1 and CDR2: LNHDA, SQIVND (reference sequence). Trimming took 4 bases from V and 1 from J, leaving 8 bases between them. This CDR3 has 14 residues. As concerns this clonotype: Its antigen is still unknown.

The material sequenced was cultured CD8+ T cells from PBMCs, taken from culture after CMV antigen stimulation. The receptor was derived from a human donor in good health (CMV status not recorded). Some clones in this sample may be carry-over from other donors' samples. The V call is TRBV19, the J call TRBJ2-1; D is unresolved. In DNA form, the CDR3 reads TGTGCCAGTAGTACTGGGAATTCCTACAATGAGCAGTTCTTC. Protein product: CASSTGNSYNEQFF.